The 28 T cell receptor beta chains below come from one sample, sequenced in a study of Ad26.COV2.S vaccination and SARS-CoV-2 variants. As for treatment: some 19 received Ad26.COV2.S at low or high dose, single or two shots; several received placebo; per-sample allocation not given. Sampling took place 63 days after the first vaccine or placebo injection. Libraries were prepared by immunoSEQ multiplex PCR; TCRdb keeps only in-frame clonotypes and omits some of them. The sample has roughly 320,000 clones, around four fifths seen once. The specimen comprised peripheral blood, sampled in a trial of Ad26.COV2.S vaccine versus placebo. The receptors originated from a person between 18 and 65 years old who received the Ad26.COV2.S COVID-19 vaccine or a placebo.

This clone was observed once. CDR3 residues: CSARNYEQYF. CDR3 DNA: TGCAGTGCTAGAAATTACGAGCAGTACTTC. This sequence joins TRBV20-1 and TRBJ2-7; D is unresolved. Germline V gives CDR1 DFQATT, CDR2 SNEGSKA (reference sequence). This CDR3 has 10 amino acids. Between the trimmed V and J ends, which lost 2 bases and 4 bases, there was a span of 3 bases.

The rearrangement links TRBV7-9 to TRBJ2-1; D is ambiguous. The V gene's germline CDR1 is SEHNR and CDR2 FQNEAQ (reference sequence). The CDR3 spans 13 residues. With 5 bases removed from V and 10 bases from J, the gap between germline ends came to 15 bases. The CDR3 coding sequence is TGTGCCAGCAGCGTAGGGATGGGGTCCGAGCAGTTCTTC. As protein: CASSVGMGSEQFF.

The gene calls are TRBV5-1 and TRBJ2-1, with TRBD2 as a possible D gene (5 bases). This CDR3 is built from 13 residues. Germline V gives CDR1 SGHRS, CDR2 YFSETQ. V lost 5 bases, J lost 6 bases, and 12 bases lay in between. CDR3 sequence (DNA): TGCGCCAGCAGACCGGGAAGATCCAATGAGCAGTTCTTC. Its translation: CASRPGRSNEQFF. The whole variable domain, remainder taken from reference TRBV5-1 and TRBJ2-1, is KAGVTQTPRYLIKTRGQQVTLSCSPISGHRSVSWYQQTPGQGLQFLFEYFSETQRNKGNFPGRFSGRQFSNSRSEMNVSTLELGDSALYLCASRPGRSNEQFFGPGTRLTVL.

V is TRBV9 and J is TRBJ1-1; D may be TRBD1 (5 bases). Germline V gene sequence: CDR1 SGDLS, CDR2 YYNGEE. The germline V and J ends were trimmed by 4 bases and 1 base, with 14 bases remaining between them. This CDR3 contains 15 residues. The CDR3 DNA reads as TGTGCCAGCAGCCTATCTTCAGGGCGGAACACTGAAGCTTTCTTT. It codes for CASSLSSGRNTEAFF.

The chain recombines TRBV9 with TRBJ1-1; the D gene is possibly TRBD1 (6 bases). The CDR3 has 15 amino acids. Per germline, CDR1 SGDLS and CDR2 YYNGEE. The V end lost 4 bases, the J end lost 3 bases, and 16 bases lay between the germline ends. CDR3 protein: CASSPRVAGDTEAFF. The CDR3 DNA reads as TGTGCCAGCAGCCCGAGGGTCGCAGGGGACACTGAAGCTTTCTTT.

This clone was found a few times. The chain joins TRBV7-9 to TRBJ1-3, with D possibly TRBD1 on 6 matching bases. Germline V gene data show CDR1 as SEHNR and CDR2 as FQNEAQ (reference sequence). The CDR3 runs to 17 residues. V shed 4 bases and J shed 2 bases, with 18 bases lying between them. CDR3 nucleotide sequence: TGTGCCAGCAGCTCCCGGACAGATATATTGCCTGGAAACACCATATATTTT. It is translated as CASSSRTDILPGNTIYF.

The J gene is TRBJ2-5, the V gene TRBV12-5; the D gene is possibly TRBD1 (6 bases). CDR1 is LGHNT and CDR2 is FRNRAP in the germline V gene. The V gene lost 4 bases and the J gene lost 5 bases, with 20 bases spanning the gap. There are 16 residues in the CDR3. The DNA for the CDR3 is TGTGCTAGTGGTTCAAATCGGGACATACCCCGCGAGACCCAGTACTTC. The encoded protein is CASGSNRDIPRETQYF.

The chain recombines TRBV6-1 with TRBJ2-7; D not certain. V lost 2 bases and J 4 bases, leaving 6 bases between the germline ends. Per the germline V gene, CDR1 is MNHNS and CDR2 is SASEGT. The CDR3 length is 12 residues. The CDR3 DNA follows: TGTGCCAGCAGTGAATACAGTTACGAGCAGTACTTC. Residues: CASSEYSYEQYF.

This sequence joins TRBV7-8 and TRBJ1-1; perhaps TRBD1 as D (5 bases). The germline CDR1 and CDR2 sequences are SGHVS and FQNEAQ. V was pared by 0 bases and J by 1 base, with 12 bases between. The CDR3 runs to 16 residues. CDR3 coding DNA: TGTGCCAGCAGCTTAGCCCTACGGGGCCAGAACACTGAAGCTTTCTTT. Its translation: CASSLALRGQNTEAFF.

The V and J genes are TRBV6-6 and TRBJ2-5; D gene unclear. The V gene lost 8 bases and the J gene lost 4 bases, with 11 bases spanning the gap. In germline, CDR1 is MNHNY, CDR2 SVGAGI (reference sequence). CDR3 length: 12 amino acids. The CDR3, as DNA: TGTGCCAGCTCCCGGGTGCGAGAGACCCAGTACTTC. This codes for CASSRVRETQYF.

The chain has TRBV9 and TRBJ2-3; either TRBD1 or TRBD2 may fit D (7 bases each). V dropped 3 bases and J dropped 4 bases, with 15 bases sitting between them. There are 15 residues in the CDR3. Germline V gives CDR1 SGDLS, CDR2 YYNGEE. The CDR3 loop reads CASSAGGGEADTQYF. CDR3 coding DNA: TGTGCCAGCAGCGCAGGGGGGGGCGAGGCAGATACGCAGTATTTT. Combining the CDR3 with reference TRBV9 and TRBJ2-3 gives the whole variable domain DSGVTQTPKHLITATGQRVTLRCSPRSGDLSVYWYQQSLDQGLQFLIQYYNGEERAKGNILERFSAQQFPDLHSELNLSSLELGDSALYFCASSAGGGEADTQYFGPGTRLTVL.

The chain combines TRBV7-9 with TRBJ1-5; 7 bases agree with TRBD1. Per germline, CDR1 SEHNR and CDR2 FQNEAQ (reference sequence). Trimming at V came to 5 bases and at J to 6 bases, leaving 10 bases not matched to a gene. The CDR3 is 15 residues long. CDR3 protein: CASSPGRQGGQPQHF. For the CDR3, the DNA is TGTGCCAGCAGCCCGGGGAGACAGGGAGGTCAGCCCCAGCATTTT.

This chain's CDR3 is CASRGDSHNSPLHF. In DNA form, the CDR3 reads TGTGCCAGTAGGGGGGACAGTCATAATTCACCCCTCCACTTT. The rearrangement joins TRBV19 to TRBJ1-6; TRBD1 aligns across 7 bases. The J segment lost 5 bases and the V segment lost 6 bases, leaving 4 bases of the junction unmatched. The CDR3 loop spans 14 amino acids. CDR1 is LNHDA and CDR2 is SQIVND in the germline V gene (reference sequence).

The CDR3 DNA reads TGCAGTGCTAGTTGGGGACCCAGCTCCTACGAGCAGTACTTC. This sequence encodes CSASWGPSSYEQYF. The chain links TRBV20-1 to TRBJ2-7; either TRBD1 or TRBD2 may supply D (5 bases each). This CDR3 region has 14 residues. Trimming stripped 3 bases from V and 0 bases from J, with 12 bases between. Germline values: CDR1 DFQATT, CDR2 SNEGSKA (reference sequence).

The chain combines TRBV19 with TRBJ1-1, with 7 bases aligning to TRBD1. The CDR3 is made up of 14 amino acids. Per the germline V gene, CDR1 is LNHDA and CDR2 is SQIVND (reference sequence). J was trimmed by 3 bases and V by 9 bases; bases with no gene match: 10. The CDR3 loop is CASATAGGYTEAFF. CDR3 coding DNA: TGTGCCAGCGCCACGGCAGGGGGATACACTGAAGCTTTCTTT.

The J gene is TRBJ2-3, the V gene TRBV9, with 11 bases matching TRBD2. Trimming removed 0 bases from V and 6 bases from J; junction bases left unmatched: 9. CDR1 SGDLS and CDR2 YYNGEE come from the germline V gene. CDR3 size: 17 residues. The CDR3 DNA sequence: TGTGCCAGCAGCGTAGGGACTAGCGGGTCTGGGCGGGATACGCAGTATTTT. Translation: CASSVGTSGSGRDTQYF.

Comment on this clone: An end of the junction differs from the germline gene, which may be a read error. The rearrangement joins TRBV7-7 to TRBJ2-3; no reliable D call. CDR3 length: 15 amino acids. Germline CDR1 reads SSHAT; CDR2 reads FNYEAQ (reference sequence). This CDR3 is CASSLHQTSTDTQYF. The DNA for the CDR3 is TGTGCTAGCAGCTTACACCAGACTAGCACAGATACGCAGTATTTT.

The chain couples TRBV29-1 to TRBJ2-1; possibly TRBD2 for D (6 bases). Germline V gives CDR1 SQVTM, CDR2 ANQGSEA. V lost 2 bases and J 6 bases, leaving 20 bases between the germline ends. The CDR3 loop spans 16 amino acids. CDR3 coding DNA: TGCAGCGTTGAACCGGGGGAGCCCGAGGGTGGCAATGAGCAGTTCTTC. Amino acid sequence: CSVEPGEPEGGNEQFF.

The V gene is TRBV5-1, the J gene TRBJ2-2; 7 positions match TRBD1. The CDR3 has 15 residues. Trimming removed 4 bases from V and 7 bases from J; junction bases left unmatched: 10. In germline, CDR1 is SGHRS, CDR2 YFSETQ. This CDR3 is CASSKIQGPGGELFF. The CDR3 DNA follows: TGCGCCAGCAGCAAAATACAGGGGCCTGGCGGGGAGCTGTTTTTT.

This chain links TRBV6-5 with TRBJ1-4, with TRBD1 identical over 11 bases. Trimming took 5 bases from V and 10 from J; bases not matched to a gene: 9. Germline V lookup: CDR1 MNHEY, CDR2 SVGAGI. CDR3 length: 15 amino acids. The CDR3 loop reads CASSPYRDRGGKLFF. Here the CDR3 DNA reads TGTGCCAGCAGTCCTTACCGGGACAGGGGGGGAAAACTGTTTTTT.

CDR3 protein: CASRTEYPRDPQYF. The DNA for the CDR3 is TGTGCCAGCAGGACCGAATACCCCCGGGACCCGCAGTATTTT. The V and J genes are TRBV27 and TRBJ2-3; either TRBD1 or TRBD2 may fit D (5 bases each). V lost 6 bases to trimming and J lost 10 bases, with 20 bases between them. Germline assignment: CDR1 MNHEY and CDR2 SMNVEV (reference sequence). The CDR3 sequence is 14 residues long.

The J gene is TRBJ1-1, the V gene TRBV7-3; D perhaps matches TRBD1 (6 bases). The CDR3 is 13 amino acids. Germline V gene sequence: CDR1 SGHTA, CDR2 FQGTGA. The V end lost 5 bases, the J end lost 4 bases, and 11 bases lay between the germline ends. This CDR3 is CASSITGSTEAFF. The CDR3 nucleotides are TGTGCCAGCAGCATTACAGGGAGCACTGAAGCTTTCTTT.

In its sample, this clone was seen once. The V call is TRBV27, the J call TRBJ1-6; D is unresolved. This CDR3 region has 18 residues. Trimming took off 5 bases at V and 0 bases at J, with 17 bases between the two ends. Germline values: CDR1 MNHEY, CDR2 SMNVEV (reference sequence). CDR3 loop: CASSPRGTTHSYNSPLHF. In nucleotides, the CDR3 is TGTGCCAGCAGTCCCCGCGGTACAACCCACTCCTATAATTCACCCCTCCACTTT.

The chain carries TRBV7-3 and TRBJ2-2, with D perhaps matching TRBD2 (6 bases). The V end was cut by 3 bases, the J end by 2 bases, with 10 bases between. CDR1 is SGHTA and CDR2 is FQGTGA in the germline V gene. CDR3 length: 15 amino acids. CDR3 residues: CASSLGTVNTGELFF. As DNA, the CDR3 is TGTGCCAGCAGCTTGGGGACTGTTAACACCGGGGAGCTGTTTTTT.

The chain is built from TRBV15 and TRBJ1-2, with D tentatively TRBD1 (5 bases). The V end lost 0 bases, the J end lost 7 bases, and 9 bases lay between the germline ends. The CDR3 totals 13 residues. Germline V lookup: CDR1 LNHNV, CDR2 YYDKDF (reference sequence). The CDR3 sequence is CATSRDGGGGYTF. The CDR3 DNA sequence: TGTGCCACCAGCAGAGATGGCGGGGGTGGCTACACCTTC.

V and J are TRBV29-1 and TRBJ2-1; D not resolved. The CDR3 is 11 amino acids. V was shortened by 3 bases and J by 4 bases, with 4 bases between the two germline ends. Per the germline V gene, CDR1 is SQVTM and CDR2 is ANQGSEA. The CDR3 DNA is TGCAGCGTTGACGGATACAATGAGCAGTTCTTC. Amino acid sequence: CSVDGYNEQFF.

V is TRBV5-4 and J is TRBJ2-1; 8 positions match TRBD1. Per germline, CDR1 SGHNT and CDR2 YYREEE (reference sequence). V shed 5 bases, J shed 9 bases, and the junction held 4 bases outside the gene matches. CDR3 size: 12 residues. The CDR3 DNA sequence: TGTGCCAGCAGTTTTGGGACAGGTGAGCAGTTCTTC. It is translated as CASSFGTGEQFF.

V is TRBV3-1 (or the pseudogene TRBV3-2) and J is TRBJ2-3, with 11 bases lining up with TRBD2. This CDR3 comprises 20 residues. The germline V gene has CDR1 LGHDT and CDR2 YNNKEL (reference sequence). The V and J ends lost 0 bases and 2 bases, in that order; junction bases with no gene match: 13. The CDR3 protein is CASSQDLGPSGGRVTDTQYF. Written as DNA, the CDR3 is TGTGCCAGCAGCCAAGATCTGGGGCCTAGCGGGGGGCGGGTCACAGATACGCAGTATTTT.